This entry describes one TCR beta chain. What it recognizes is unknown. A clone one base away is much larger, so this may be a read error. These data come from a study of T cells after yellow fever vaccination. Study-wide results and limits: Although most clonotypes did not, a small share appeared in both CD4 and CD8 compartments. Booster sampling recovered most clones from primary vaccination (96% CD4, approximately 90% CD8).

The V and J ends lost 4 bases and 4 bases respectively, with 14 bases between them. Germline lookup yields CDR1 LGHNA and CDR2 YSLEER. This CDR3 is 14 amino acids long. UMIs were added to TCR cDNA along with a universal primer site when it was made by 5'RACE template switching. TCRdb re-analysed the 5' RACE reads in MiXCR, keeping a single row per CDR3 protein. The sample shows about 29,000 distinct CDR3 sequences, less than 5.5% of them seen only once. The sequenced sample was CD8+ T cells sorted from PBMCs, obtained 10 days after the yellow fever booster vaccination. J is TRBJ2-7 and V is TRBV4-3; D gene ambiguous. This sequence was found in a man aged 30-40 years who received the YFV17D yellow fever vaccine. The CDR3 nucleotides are TGCGCCAGCAGCCCCAACCGTTTTAGTTACGAGCAGTACTTC. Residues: CASSPNRFSYEQYF.